This TCR beta chain stems from a study of response to subunit inactivated influenza vaccine. From the RT-PCR reads, TCRdb called clonotypes with MiXCR, one entry per CDR3 protein. The sample yields 630,000 or so distinct CDR3 sequences, approximately 14% seen once. Between the trimmed V and J ends, which lost 4 bases and 5 bases, there was a span of 9 bases. The germline gives CDR1 KGHDR, CDR2 SFDVKD. The CDR3 is 13 residues long. The clonotype was recovered from a man in his fifties who received an inactivated influenza vaccine. The source material was PBMCs from blood, sampled approximately 13 days after vaccination. The V call is TRBV24-1, the J call TRBJ2-3, with D perhaps TRBD1 (5 bases). The chain's CDR3 is CATSDGQGDTQYF. The CDR3 DNA reads TGTGCCACCAGTGACGGTCAGGGAGATACGCAGTATTTT.